The present TCR beta chain was sequenced within a study of shared clonotypes between healthy human individuals. The study, taken as a whole, reports: Clonotype sharing across several donors was observed for around 5% of naive CD4 clonotypes. An effect of sequencing depth on clonotype sharing among donors was expected.

Trimming cost V 4 bases and J 1 base, with 14 bases left between them. Germline loops: CDR1 SGHRS, CDR2 YFSETQ. CDR3 size: 16 residues. Concerning this clone itself: Its specificity is unknown.

The naive CD8 fraction comprised CD45RO-negative cells positively selected for CCR7 and excluded terminally differentiated effector memory CD45RA+ cells. Clones were read by immunoSEQ multiplex PCR, and TCRdb kept only the in-frame ones, dropping some. The sample lists 1.5 million to 2.5 million clones; about 95% were seen once. The chain carries TRBV5-1 and TRBJ2-2, with D tentatively TRBD2 (5 bases). The source is a man aged 18 to 29 in good health. The specimen was naive CD8+ T cells sorted from blood. DNA for the CDR3: TGCGCCAGCAGCCTATCAAGGACTGTGAACACCGGGGAGCTGTTTTTT. Translating gives CASSLSRTVNTGELFF.